This is a list of T cell receptor beta chains from one sample in a study of T cell changes during pregnancy in multiple sclerosis. Profiling relied on immunoSEQ multiplex PCR, and the TCRdb table lists in-frame clones only, not all of them. The table records about 41,000 clones, approximately 90% of them present only once. The specimen was CD4+ T cells from peripheral blood mononuclear cells, collected in the first trimester of pregnancy. Receptors originate from a female donor with multiple sclerosis, enrolled in a pregnancy study. The CDR3 runs from the conserved cysteine through the conserved F or W. The D gene is left open where the match is weak. Part of the rows lack a size; the others show once, few, many or a class for expanded clones.

v_gene	j_gene	abundance	d_gene	CDR3nt	CDR3aa
TRBV11-2	TRBJ2-5	once	TRBD2	TGTGCCAGCAGCTTAGTGGTTAGCGGGGAGACCCAGTACTTC	CASSLVVSGETQYF
TRBV19	TRBJ1-2	once	.	TGTGCCAGTAGTGAAGCCGGGACAAACTATGGCTACACCTTC	CASSEAGTNYGYTF
TRBV6-1	TRBJ1-2	.	TRBD1	TGTGCCAGCAGAGTAGACAGGGTCGCCTATGGCTACACCTTC	CASRVDRVAYGYTF
TRBV5-5	TRBJ1-2	.	.	TGTGCCAGCAGCTTTGATGTAAGGACAGCCTATGGCTACACCTTC	CASSFDVRTAYGYTF
TRBV15	TRBJ1-3	.	.	TGTGCCACCCGCCGGGCACCTCGGGAGGACACCATATATTTT	CATRRAPREDTIYF
TRBV9	TRBJ2-3	.	.	TGTGCCAGCAGCGGGGGCAGCCTTGTCGCAGATACGCAGTATTTT	CASSGGSLVADTQYF
TRBV6-1	TRBJ2-5	.	.	TGTGCCAGCAGTGCTTTCGGGGTCGGAGGAGAGACCCAGTACTTC	CASSAFGVGGETQYF
TRBV7-2	TRBJ2-1	.	TRBD2	TGTGCCAGCAGCTCACTAGCGGGAGGGGGTAATGAGCAGTTCTTC	CASSSLAGGGNEQFF
TRBV7-2	TRBJ1-5	.	.	TGTGCCAGCAGCCTGGACAGTGGGGGCAATCAGCCCCAGCATTTT	CASSLDSGGNQPQHF
TRBV27	TRBJ2-2	.	TRBD2	TGTGCCAGCGGACTAGCGGGAGCTTTTGTCACCGGGGAGCTGTTTTTT	CASGLAGAFVTGELFF
TRBV10-3	TRBJ2-3	.	TRBD2	TGTGCCATCAGTGAGTCGCGAGCTCGGACTAGCGTACGCACAGATACGCAGTATTTT	CAISESRARTSVRTDTQYF
TRBV7-2	TRBJ2-6	.	TRBD1	TGTGCCAGCAGCTTACAGGGGGCGAACGGGGCCAACGTCCTGACTTTC	CASSLQGANGANVLTF
TRBV29-1	TRBJ1-3	.	TRBD1	TGCAGCGCTCGGACAGGGTGGAACACCATATATTTT	CSARTGWNTIYF
TRBV6-1	TRBJ2-7	.	TRBD2	TGTGCCAGCATAACCGGGACTAGCGGGACCTACGAGCAGTACTTC	CASITGTSGTYEQYF
TRBV7-9	TRBJ2-7	.	TRBD2	TGTGCCAGCAGCTTAGGCTCTAGCGGTTCGGATGAGCAGTACTTC	CASSLGSSGSDEQYF
TRBV9	TRBJ2-3	.	TRBD2	TGTGCCAGCAGCGTAGATGGGACTAGCGGGAGGCGCACAGATACGCAGTATTTT	CASSVDGTSGRRTDTQYF
TRBV9	TRBJ2-1	.	TRBD2	TGTGCCAGCAGCTCAACCCCGGGACTAGCGGGAGCGGGAGGGAATGAGCAGTTCTTC	CASSSTPGLAGAGGNEQFF